The next 21 T cell receptor beta chains were all read from a single sample in a study of Ad26.COV2.S vaccination and SARS-CoV-2 variants. Treatment: some 19 received Ad26.COV2.S at low or high dose, single or two shots; several received placebo; per-sample allocation not given. Sampling was done on day 63 after the first vaccine or placebo injection. The protocol was immunoSEQ multiplex PCR, while the TCRdb copy is restricted to in-frame clones and leaves out a portion. The data contain 440,000 or so clones, roughly nine tenths of them singletons. This material consisted of peripheral blood, taken in a trial of Ad26.COV2.S vaccine versus placebo. The receptor source for this set is a person aged 18 to 59 who received the Ad26.COV2.S COVID-19 vaccine or a placebo.

The chain carries TRBV19 and TRBJ2-5; 8 positions agree with TRBD2. V lost 5 bases, J lost 10 bases, and 6 bases stayed unmatched. Germline V gene data show CDR1 as LNHDA and CDR2 as SQIVND (reference sequence). The CDR3 is made up of 12 amino acids. The chain's CDR3 is CASSFGLANQYF. The CDR3 DNA follows: TGTGCCAGTAGTTTCGGACTAGCCAACCAGTACTTC. The whole variable domain, remainder taken from reference TRBV19 and TRBJ2-5, is DGGITQSPKYLFRKEGQNVTLSCEQNLNHDAMYWYRQDPGQGLRLIYYSQIVNDFQKGDIAEGYSVSREKKESFPLTVTSAQKNPTAFYLCASSFGLANQYFGPGTRLLVL.

The chain combines TRBV25-1 with TRBJ2-7, with D uncertain. The CDR3 totals 14 residues. The ends were cut back, 1 base at V and 3 bases at J, with 10 bases in the middle. In germline, CDR1 is MGHDK, CDR2 SYGVNS. CDR3 loop: CASSESGRNYEQYF. CDR3 nucleotide sequence: TGTGCCAGCAGTGAATCCGGACGGAACTACGAGCAGTACTTC.

The chain recombines TRBV7-3 with TRBJ2-3; 10 positions match TRBD2. Germline V gives CDR1 SGHTA, CDR2 FQGTGA. The V and J ends lost 5 bases and 2 bases, in that order; junction bases with no gene match: 10. The CDR3 has 17 amino acids. The CDR3 here is CASSPDPAGGFTDTQYF. The DNA for the CDR3 is TGTGCCAGCAGCCCCGACCCAGCGGGGGGGTTCACAGATACGCAGTATTTT.

The chain is built from TRBV7-9 and TRBJ2-7, with 7 positions matching TRBD1. The V and J ends lost 2 bases and 2 bases, in that order; junction bases with no gene match: 9. Per the germline V gene, CDR1 is SEHNR and CDR2 is FQNEAQ (reference sequence). CDR3 length equals 16 residues. In DNA, the CDR3 is TGTGCCAGCAGCTTACTCAAGGGGGACAGAGCCTACGAGCAGTACTTC. Its translation is CASSLLKGDRAYEQYF.

The chain is built from TRBV7-2 and TRBJ2-1; D is unclear. Between the trimmed V and J ends, which lost 1 base and 10 bases, there was a span of 5 bases. The germline V gene encodes CDR1 SGHTA and CDR2 FQGNSA. The CDR3 runs 11 residues. The CDR3 bases are TGTGCCAGCAGCTTAGTCGGGGAGCAGTTCTTC. This sequence encodes CASSLVGEQFF.

The chain employs TRBV4-2 and TRBJ2-5; 11 positions match TRBD1. CDR1 and CDR2 from the germline V gene are LGHNA and YNFKEQ. The CDR3 sequence is 18 residues long. J lost 1 base, V lost 2 bases, and 9 bases had no gene match. The CDR3 loop reads CASSQRGTGTGGQETQYF. The CDR3 bases are TGTGCCAGCAGCCAAAGAGGGACCGGGACAGGGGGCCAAGAGACCCAGTACTTC.

There are a few counts of this clone. This rearrangement joins TRBV30 to TRBJ2-7, with D perhaps TRBD1 (7 bases). Germline V gene data show CDR1 as GTSNPN and CDR2 as SVGIG (reference sequence). The germline V and J ends were trimmed by 5 bases and 2 bases, with 16 bases remaining between them. The CDR3 is made up of 14 amino acids. CDR3 amino acids: CAWGGGTDPYEQYF. For the CDR3, the DNA is TGTGCCTGGGGAGGAGGGACAGATCCCTACGAGCAGTACTTC.

This clone was seen once. The chain is built from TRBV5-1 and TRBJ1-4; D gene ambiguous. The V gene lost 1 base and the J gene lost 4 bases, with 11 bases spanning the gap. Germline V lookup: CDR1 SGHRS, CDR2 YFSETQ. This CDR3 spans 15 amino acids. CDR3 nucleotides: TGCGCCAGCAGCTTGACCGGCCGACATAATGAAAAACTGTTTTTT. The encoded protein is CASSLTGRHNEKLFF.

This clone appeared a single time. The rearrangement links TRBV6-2 or TRBV6-3 to TRBJ1-1; possibly TRBD1 for D (5 bases). CDR3 length: 15 amino acids. V was clipped by 2 bases and J by 0 bases, with 10 bases between them. CDR1 is MNHEY and CDR2 is SVGEGT in the germline V gene. CDR3 sequence: CASSYGWGMNTEAFF. The CDR3 region has the DNA TGTGCCAGCAGTTACGGTTGGGGGATGAACACTGAAGCTTTCTTT.

The chain combines TRBV6-4 with TRBJ2-1, with D perhaps matching TRBD1 or TRBD2 (5 bases each). The CDR3 contains 17 residues. From germline, CDR1 is MRHNA and CDR2 SNTAGT. With 4 bases removed from V and 3 bases from J, the gap between germline ends came to 19 bases. In nucleotides, the CDR3 is TGTGCCAGCAGTGGTTGTATTAGCGTGAGGGGCTACAATGAGCAGTTCTTC. Protein: CASSGCISVRGYNEQFF.

The chain joins TRBV4-3 to TRBJ2-7, with D possibly TRBD2 on 5 matching bases. Per germline, CDR1 LGHNA and CDR2 YSLEER. The CDR3 extends over 14 amino acids. Trimming took off 4 bases at V and 0 bases at J, with 10 bases between the two ends. This CDR3 is CASSLRAASYEQYF. The CDR3 DNA sequence: TGCGCCAGCAGCCTGAGGGCAGCCTCCTACGAGCAGTACTTC.

This chain uses TRBV6-5 with TRBJ1-4; D gene uncertain. This CDR3 has 12 residues. CDR1 is MNHEY, CDR2 SVGAGI, per germline. Trimming removed 4 bases at V and 10 bases at J, with 10 bases between. The CDR3 region is CASSSWVGKLFF. The DNA of the CDR3 is TGTGCCAGCAGTTCCTGGGTGGGAAAACTGTTTTTT.

The chain carries TRBV27 and TRBJ1-4; D remains ambiguous. Germline V gene sequence: CDR1 MNHEY, CDR2 SMNVEV (reference sequence). The CDR3 sequence is 15 residues long. Trimming shortened V by 5 bases and J by 10 bases, and 20 bases separated the two germline ends. The CDR3 sequence is CASSLNPTPSGKLFF. The CDR3 DNA sequence: TGTGCCAGCAGTCTAAACCCAACCCCAAGCGGAAAACTGTTTTTT.

This clone was observed once. V gene TRBV5-5 combines with J gene TRBJ1-2, with TRBD1 identical over 11 bases. Germline V gives CDR1 SGHKS, CDR2 YYEKEE (reference sequence). V trimming: 4 bases; J trimming: 7 bases; junction bases outside the gene matches: 12. The CDR3 has 16 amino acids. CDR3 loop: CASSSGQGAILFGYTF. CDR3 DNA: TGTGCCAGCAGCAGCGGACAGGGGGCGATTCTCTTTGGCTACACCTTC.

V and J are TRBV28 and TRBJ2-7; the D is unclear. Germline V gives CDR1 MDHEN, CDR2 SYDVKM. The CDR3 totals 13 residues. V shed 7 bases and J shed 5 bases, with 15 bases lying between them. The CDR3 region has the DNA TGTGCCAGCACCACGACCACCCTCCACGAGCAGTACTTC. Translating it yields CASTTTTLHEQYF. The whole variable domain, remainder taken from reference TRBV28 and TRBJ2-7, is DVKVTQSSRYLVKRTGEKVFLECVQDMDHENMFWYRQDPGLGLRLIYFSYDVKMKEKGDIPEGYSVSREKKERFSLILESASTNQTSMYLCASTTTTLHEQYFGPGTRLTVT.

This chain joins TRBV7-9 and TRBJ1-3, with 8 bases matching TRBD1. V shed 4 bases and J 0 bases; nucleotides not matched to a gene: 14. This CDR3 comprises 19 residues. Germline V gene lookup returns CDR1 SEHNR and CDR2 FQNEAQ (reference sequence). CDR3 DNA sequence: TGTGCCAGCAGCTCCCCGGGACAGGTGTCCCGGATCTCTGGAAACACCATATATTTT. Amino acids: CASSSPGQVSRISGNTIYF.

This clone appeared a single time. This chain links TRBV11-1 with TRBJ2-5, with 8 nucleotides matching TRBD2. V was clipped by 0 bases and J by 2 bases; unmatched bases: 2. This CDR3 has 15 amino acids. Germline CDR1 is SGHAT and CDR2 is FQDESV (reference sequence). CDR3 nucleotide sequence: TGTGCCAGCAGCTTAGCGCCTAGCGGGCAAGAGACCCAGTACTTC. Translating it yields CASSLAPSGQETQYF.

This chain joins TRBV4-3 and TRBJ2-7, with a tentative D call TRBD2 (5 bases). Germline CDR1 is LGHNA and CDR2 is YSLEER. V was clipped by 1 base and J by 6 bases, with 7 bases between them. This CDR3 has 12 amino acids. CDR3 sequence: CASSQGGPEQYF. CDR3 sequence (DNA): TGCGCCAGCAGCCAAGGAGGGCCCGAGCAGTACTTC.

The chain has TRBV9 and TRBJ1-1; D uncertain. This CDR3 comprises 14 residues. V was pared by 4 bases and J by 8 bases, with 18 bases between. Germline loops: CDR1 SGDLS, CDR2 YYNGEE. The CDR3 protein is CASSPRGSQNEAFF. The CDR3 DNA sequence: TGTGCCAGCAGCCCACGCGGCTCACAGAACGAAGCTTTCTTT.

The J gene is TRBJ2-5, the V gene TRBV18, with D tentatively TRBD1 (5 bases). The length of the CDR3 is 13 residues. CDR1 KGHSH and CDR2 LQKENI come from the germline V gene. V was trimmed by 4 bases and J by 2 bases, leaving 8 bases between them. In DNA form, the CDR3 reads TGTGCCAGCTCACTAAACAGGCAAGAGACCCAGTACTTC. Its translation is CASSLNRQETQYF.

Only a few counts were recorded for this clone. The rearrangement links TRBV19 to TRBJ2-5; 8 bases align to TRBD2. CDR1 and CDR2 (germline): LNHDA, SQIVND (reference sequence). This CDR3 region has 17 residues. The trim removed 1 base at V and 0 bases at J, leaving 7 bases unmatched. The chain's CDR3 is CASSIGTRGGYQETQYF. The CDR3 DNA is TGTGCCAGTAGTATAGGAACGCGCGGGGGGTACCAAGAGACCCAGTACTTC.